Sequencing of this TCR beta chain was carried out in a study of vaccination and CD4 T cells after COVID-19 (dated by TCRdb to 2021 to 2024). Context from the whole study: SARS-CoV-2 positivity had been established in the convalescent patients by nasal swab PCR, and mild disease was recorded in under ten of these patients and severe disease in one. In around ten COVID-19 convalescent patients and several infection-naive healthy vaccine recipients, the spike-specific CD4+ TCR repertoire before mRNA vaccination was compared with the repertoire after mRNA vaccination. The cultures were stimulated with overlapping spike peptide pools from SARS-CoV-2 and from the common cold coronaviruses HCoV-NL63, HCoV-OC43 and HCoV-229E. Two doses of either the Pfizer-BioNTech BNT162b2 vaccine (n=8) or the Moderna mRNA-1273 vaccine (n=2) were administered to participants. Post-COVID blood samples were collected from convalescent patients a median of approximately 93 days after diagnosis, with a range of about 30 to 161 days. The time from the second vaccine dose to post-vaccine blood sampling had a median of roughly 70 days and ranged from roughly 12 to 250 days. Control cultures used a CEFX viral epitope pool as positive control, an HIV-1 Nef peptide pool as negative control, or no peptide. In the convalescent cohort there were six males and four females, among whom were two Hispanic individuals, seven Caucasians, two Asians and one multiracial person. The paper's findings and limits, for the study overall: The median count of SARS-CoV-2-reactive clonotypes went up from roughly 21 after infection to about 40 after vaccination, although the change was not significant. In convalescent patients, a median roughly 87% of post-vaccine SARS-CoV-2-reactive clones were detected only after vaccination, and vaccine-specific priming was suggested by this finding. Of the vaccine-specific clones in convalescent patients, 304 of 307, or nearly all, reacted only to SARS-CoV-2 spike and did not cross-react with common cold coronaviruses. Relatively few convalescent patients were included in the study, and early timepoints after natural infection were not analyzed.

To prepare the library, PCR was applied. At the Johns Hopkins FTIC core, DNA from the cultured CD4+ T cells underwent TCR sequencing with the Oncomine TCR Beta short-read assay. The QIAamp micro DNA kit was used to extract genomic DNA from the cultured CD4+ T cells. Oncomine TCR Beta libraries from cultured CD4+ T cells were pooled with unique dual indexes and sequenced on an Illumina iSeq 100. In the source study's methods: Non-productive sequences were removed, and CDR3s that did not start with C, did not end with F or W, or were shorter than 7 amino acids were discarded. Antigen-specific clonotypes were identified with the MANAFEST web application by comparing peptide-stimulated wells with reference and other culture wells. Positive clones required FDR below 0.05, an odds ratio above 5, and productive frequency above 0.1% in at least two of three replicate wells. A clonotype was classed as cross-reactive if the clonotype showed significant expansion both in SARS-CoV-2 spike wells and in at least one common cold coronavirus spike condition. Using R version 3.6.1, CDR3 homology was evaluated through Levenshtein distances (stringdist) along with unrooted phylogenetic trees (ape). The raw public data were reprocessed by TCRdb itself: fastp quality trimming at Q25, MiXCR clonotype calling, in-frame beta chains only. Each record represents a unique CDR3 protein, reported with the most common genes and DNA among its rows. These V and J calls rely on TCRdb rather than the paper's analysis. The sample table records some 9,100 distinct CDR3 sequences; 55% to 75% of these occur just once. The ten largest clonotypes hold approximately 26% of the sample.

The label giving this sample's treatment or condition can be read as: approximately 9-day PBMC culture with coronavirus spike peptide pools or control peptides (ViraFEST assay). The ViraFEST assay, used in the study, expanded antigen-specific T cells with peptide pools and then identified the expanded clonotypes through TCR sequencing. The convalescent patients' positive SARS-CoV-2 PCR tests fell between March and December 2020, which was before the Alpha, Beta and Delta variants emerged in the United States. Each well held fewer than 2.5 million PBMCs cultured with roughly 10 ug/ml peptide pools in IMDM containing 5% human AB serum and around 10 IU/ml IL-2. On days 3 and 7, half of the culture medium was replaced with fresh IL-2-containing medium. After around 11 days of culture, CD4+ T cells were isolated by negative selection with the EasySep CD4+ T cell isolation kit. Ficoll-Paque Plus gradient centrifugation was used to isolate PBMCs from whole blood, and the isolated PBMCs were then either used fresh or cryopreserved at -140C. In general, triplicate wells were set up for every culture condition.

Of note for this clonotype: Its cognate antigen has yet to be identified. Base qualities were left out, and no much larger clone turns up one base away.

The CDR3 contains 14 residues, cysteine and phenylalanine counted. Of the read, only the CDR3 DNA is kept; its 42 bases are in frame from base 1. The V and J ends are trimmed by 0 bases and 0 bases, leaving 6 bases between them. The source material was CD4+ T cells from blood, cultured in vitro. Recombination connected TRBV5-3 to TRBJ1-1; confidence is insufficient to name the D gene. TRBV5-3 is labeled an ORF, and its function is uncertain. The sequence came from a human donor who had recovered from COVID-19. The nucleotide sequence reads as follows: TGTGCCAGAAGCTTGGAACTCATGAACACTGAAGCTTTCTTT. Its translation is CARSLELMNTEAFF.